These 11 T cell receptor beta chains were sequenced from one sample in a study of T cells in Graves' hyperthyroidism and ophthalmopathy (dated by TCRdb to between 2018 and 2021). The method was multiplex PCR. TCRdb shows the sequencer as Illumina HiSeq 2000. TCR beta CDR3 regions were amplified from RNA transcripts. The first round of RT-PCR for the TCR CDR3 was performed with the HTBI primer set and the Qiagen OneStep RT-PCR kit. The public sequencing data were trimmed at Q25 with fastp and processed into clonotypes with MiXCR by TCRdb, which kept only in-frame beta chains. Rows are unified per CDR3 protein, each entry keeping the most common DNA and genes. The sample records more than 550,000 distinct CDR3 sequences, under 20% of which are singletons. The ten top clones hold 15% to 20% of the sample. Specimen: blood. The receptors originated from a woman aged 45-59 years with Graves' hyperthyroidism that later progressed to Graves' ophthalmopathy.

This clonotype occurred many times. The genes are TRBV6-1 and TRBJ1-5; TRBD1 might be the D (6 bases). The CDR3 totals 12 residues. The V and J ends lost 7 bases and 4 bases respectively, with 8 bases between them. The V gene's germline CDR1 is MNHNS and CDR2 SASEGT. The CDR3 DNA sequence: TGTGCCAGCACGGACAGAAATCAGCCCCAGCATTTT. Its translation is CASTDRNQPQHF.

The rearrangement uses TRBV5-1 and TRBJ2-1, with TRBD2 matching over 9 bases. CDR1 is SGHRS and CDR2 is YFSETQ in the germline V gene. The CDR3 runs 16 residues. The V segment lost 0 bases and the J segment 5 bases; nucleotides outside the gene matches: 6. The CDR3 reads CASSLAGAGGHNEQFF. The CDR3 DNA reads as TGCGCCAGCAGCTTGGCCGGAGCGGGGGGTCACAATGAGCAGTTCTTC.

The J gene is TRBJ2-3, the V gene TRBV7-3; 11 positions agree with TRBD2. Germline CDR1 and CDR2: SGHTA and FQGTGA. The CDR3 sequence is 14 residues long. Trimming removed 6 bases from V and 4 bases from J; junction bases left unmatched: 3. The CDR3 DNA reads TGTGCCAGCAGGATTAGCGGGGGGGCAGATACGCAGTATTTT. Amino acids: CASRISGGADTQYF. The variable domain in full, completed from reference TRBV7-3 and TRBJ2-3, reads GAGVSQTPSNKVTEKGKYVELRCDPISGHTALYWYRQSLGQGPEFLIYFQGTGAADDSGLPNDRFFAVRPEGSVSTLKIQRTERGDSAVYLCASRISGGADTQYFGPGTRLTVL.

The rearrangement joins TRBV3-1 to TRBJ2-7; 14 nucleotides align to TRBD2. Germline V gene sequence: CDR1 LGHDT, CDR2 YNNKEL (reference sequence). The ends lost 4 bases at V and 0 bases at J; junction bases unmatched: 5. The CDR3 is made up of 17 amino acids. DNA of the CDR3: TGTGCCAGCAGCCGACGACTAGCGGGGGGGAGCTCCTACGAGCAGTACTTC. It codes for CASSRRLAGGSSYEQYF.

The table lists this clonotype with many counts. CDR3 bases: TGTGCCAGCAGCTTAGTGTCGCGAGAGACCCAGTACTTC. Residues: CASSLVSRETQYF. This chain uses TRBV7-9 with TRBJ2-5, with D unclear. Germline CDR1 is SEHNR and CDR2 is FQNEAQ (reference sequence). V was trimmed by 1 base and J by 4 bases, leaving 7 bases between them. CDR3 length equals 13 residues.

The chain joins TRBV7-9 to TRBJ2-5, with 7 nucleotides matching TRBD1. The length of the CDR3 is 16 residues. Germline CDR1 reads SEHNR; CDR2 reads FQNEAQ (reference sequence). Germline trimming cut 0 bases from V and 2 bases from J; bases unmatched to any gene: 6. CDR3 amino acids: CASSLADRLSQETQYF. As DNA, the CDR3 is TGTGCCAGCAGCTTAGCGGACAGGTTATCGCAAGAGACCCAGTACTTC.

This clonotype occurred many times. The chain carries TRBV7-6 and TRBJ1-1, with unresolved D. The CDR3 is made up of 13 amino acids. Trimming took 5 bases from V and 0 from J, leaving 7 bases between them. Looked up from germline, CDR1 is SGHVS and CDR2 is FNYEAQ. The CDR3 loop is CASSGPMNTEAFF. DNA of the CDR3: TGTGCCAGCAGCGGACCGATGAACACTGAAGCTTTCTTT.

The rearrangement links TRBV20-1 to TRBJ2-2; D is ambiguous. Trimming cost V 0 bases and J 0 bases, with 11 bases left between them. The length of the CDR3 is 16 residues. Per the germline V gene, CDR1 is DFQATT and CDR2 is SNEGSKA (reference sequence). In DNA, the CDR3 is TGCAGTGCTAGAGATATCGGTCAGGCGAACACCGGGGAGCTGTTTTTT. Translated, it gives CSARDIGQANTGELFF.

This clonotype was picked up many times. The V call is TRBV29-1, the J call TRBJ1-1, with D possibly TRBD1 on 5 matching bases. Per germline, CDR1 SQVTM and CDR2 ANQGSEA. Trimming shortened V by 4 bases and J by 1 base, and 7 bases separated the two germline ends. The CDR3 extends over 12 amino acids. The CDR3: CSVGGGNTEAFF. Here the CDR3 DNA reads TGCAGCGTTGGTGGGGGGAACACTGAAGCTTTCTTT. Full variable domain (remainder filled in from reference TRBV29-1 and TRBJ1-1): SAVISQKPSRDICQRGTSLTIQCQVDSQVTMMFWYRQQPGQSLTLIATANQGSEATYESGFVIDKFPISRPNLTFSTLTVSNMSPEDSSIYLCSVGGGNTEAFFGQGTRLTVV.

The V gene is TRBV7-3, the J gene TRBJ2-3; unclear D gene. Germline loops: CDR1 SGHTA, CDR2 FQGTGA. The V gene lost 0 bases and the J gene lost 5 bases, with 12 bases spanning the gap. The CDR3 is made up of 15 amino acids. CDR3 coding DNA: TGTGCCAGCAGCTTAACGTTAGTAGGTGAAGATACGCAGTATTTT. It is translated as CASSLTLVGEDTQYF.

This clonotype has only one observation. This could be a read error, since a much larger clone is one nucleotide away. The chain employs TRBV3-1 and TRBJ1-5; D ambiguous. Looked up from germline, CDR1 is LGHDT and CDR2 is YNNKEL (reference sequence). V lost 3 bases and J 9 bases, leaving 12 bases between the germline ends. The CDR3 is 13 amino acids. CDR3 nucleotides: TGTGCCAGCAGCCAGGGAGCGATGCGGCCCCAGCATTTT. It specifies CASSQGAMRPQHF.